This T cell receptor beta chain stems from a study of blood T cells in healthy people across ages. A sample-barcoded 5' primer and a J-beta primer mix were used in a second PCR of roughly 7 to 11 cycles. TCRdb reanalysed the 5' RACE reads using MiXCR and keeps one entry per CDR3 protein. The sample includes 800,000 or so distinct CDR3 sequences, around 50% of them seen just once. CDR1 SGHAT and CDR2 FQNNGV come from the germline V gene. The CDR3 covers 19 residues. The V end lost 5 bases, the J end lost 2 bases, and 26 bases lay between the germline ends. The V and J genes are TRBV11-2 and TRBJ2-3; the D gene is possibly TRBD1 (5 bases). The source material was blood. The sequence came from an older man in good health. In DNA, the CDR3 is TGTGCCAGCAGCCCCCAGGGCGAGACCTCATATCGCGACACAGATACGCAGTATTTT. It encodes CASSPQGETSYRDTDTQYF.